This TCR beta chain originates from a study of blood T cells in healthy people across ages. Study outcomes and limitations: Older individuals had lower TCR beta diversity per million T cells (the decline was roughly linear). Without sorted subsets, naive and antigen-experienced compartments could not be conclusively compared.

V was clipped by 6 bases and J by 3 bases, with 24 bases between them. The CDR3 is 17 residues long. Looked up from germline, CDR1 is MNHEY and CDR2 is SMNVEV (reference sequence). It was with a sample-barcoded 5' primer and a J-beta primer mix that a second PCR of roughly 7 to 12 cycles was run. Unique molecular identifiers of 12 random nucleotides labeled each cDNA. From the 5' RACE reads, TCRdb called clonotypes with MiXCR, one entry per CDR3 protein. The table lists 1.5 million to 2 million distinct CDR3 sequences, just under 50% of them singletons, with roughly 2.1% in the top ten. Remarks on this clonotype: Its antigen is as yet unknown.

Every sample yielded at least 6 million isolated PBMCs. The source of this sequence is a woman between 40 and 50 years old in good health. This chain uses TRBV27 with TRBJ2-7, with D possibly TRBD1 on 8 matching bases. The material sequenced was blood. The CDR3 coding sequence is TGTGCCAGCAGCCCGAGAGCCGGGAACAGGGGGGGCTACGAGCAGTACTTC. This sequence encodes CASSPRAGNRGGYEQYF.